This TCR beta chain is drawn from a study of molecular identifiers for immune sequencing clone quantification. Broader study findings: Highly expanded clone sizes could be underestimated by identical TCR molecules sharing a barcode.

Trimming cost V 8 bases and J 6 bases, with 14 bases left between them. The CDR3 is 13 residues long. Per germline, CDR1 MNHNS and CDR2 SASEGT. TCRdb recomputed calls from the PCR reads with MiXCR, one row per CDR3 protein. Altogether a few hundred thousand distinct CDR3 sequences are present, 24% being singletons, with the ten largest covering 0.65% to 0.75%. This clonotype was detected only a few times. Its target is unknown. The clonotype was recovered from a human donor in good health. Some libraries in this study had Jurkat cell RNA spiked in. Sequencing was done on a sample of naive CD8+ T cells from blood, with Jurkat cell RNA spiked in. This sample's subset: FACS-sorted CD8+CD4-CCR7+CD45RA+ naive T cells. The chain joins TRBV6-1 to TRBJ2-4; D remains unclear. For the CDR3, the DNA is TGTGCCAGCCGCGAACCCCTTCCAAACATTCAGTACTTC. Its protein product is CASREPLPNIQYF.